This TCR beta chain comes out of a study of cytotoxic CD8 clonotypes in ibrutinib-treated CLL. Study details: A mean of about 250,000 productive templates and 100,000 or so productive rearrangements was obtained per sample. General study results and limits: Exceeding age-matched healthy donors, baseline clonality also tracked the counts of circulating CD8+ T cells. Shared public clonotypes were rare, and on treatment they either got smaller or stayed the same.

Libraries were prepared by immunoSEQ multiplex PCR; TCRdb keeps only in-frame clonotypes and omits some of them. Of approximately 100,000 clones in the sample, around 73% are singletons; the top ten hold 25% to 35%. Regarding this clone: The antigen is not known.

Per the germline V gene, CDR1 is SGHDT and CDR2 is YYEEEE. The V and J ends lost 2 bases and 3 bases, in that order; junction bases with no gene match: 7. The CDR3 consists of 15 residues. This TCR derives from a human donor with chronic lymphocytic leukemia. The sample was PBMCs, taken after 12 months of ibrutinib treatment. V usage is TRBV5-6 and J usage is TRBJ1-1; TRBD1 aligns across 7 bases. The CDR3 protein is CASSFGDRDDTEAFF. As DNA, the CDR3 is TGTGCCAGCAGCTTCGGAGACAGGGATGACACTGAAGCTTTCTTT.